Listed here are 4 T cell receptor beta chains from one sample, sequenced in a study of blood T cells in healthy people across ages. The second PCR ran roughly 6 to 11 cycles with a sample-barcoded 5' primer and J-beta primers. In TCRdb, the 5' RACE reads were re-called with MiXCR into one record per CDR3 protein. The sample lists about 1.5 million distinct CDR3 sequences; about 43% were seen once. The sample consisted of blood. The receptor set was obtained from a woman under 30 in good health.

In this sample, this clonotype turned up a few times. The chain recombines TRBV11-1 with TRBJ2-1; 11 positions match TRBD2. The germline gives CDR1 SGHAT, CDR2 FQDESV (reference sequence). Losses at the gene ends were 5 bases for V and 4 bases for J; bases not matched to a gene: 22. The CDR3 is 21 residues long. The CDR3 loop reads CASSRRGGLAGGKPSYNEQFF. The CDR3 coding sequence is TGTGCCAGCAGCAGGCGTGGGGGCCTAGCGGGAGGTAAACCTTCATACAATGAGCAGTTCTTC.

The chain recombines TRBV12-3 or TRBV12-4 with TRBJ1-2; 10 bases map to TRBD1. The CDR3 length is 16 residues. V shed 6 bases and J 4 bases; nucleotides not matched to a gene: 11. This chain's CDR3 is CASSPKQTGGVYGYTF. The CDR3 DNA follows: TGTGCCAGCAGCCCGAAACAGACAGGGGGCGTCTATGGCTACACCTTC.

The rearrangement uses TRBV29-1 and TRBJ2-2; 7 bases fit TRBD1. Germline loops: CDR1 SQVTM, CDR2 ANQGSEA. The junction had 13 bases not matched to a gene; V was cut back by 6 bases and J by 6 bases. The CDR3 extends over 15 amino acids. The CDR3, as DNA: TGCAGCGTCTCAGGGGGACACCCTGGGGCCGGGGAGCTGTTTTTT. Its protein is CSVSGGHPGAGELFF.

The rearrangement uses TRBV5-1 and TRBJ1-6; 11 positions agree with TRBD1. With 0 bases clipped from V and 7 bases from J, the junction kept 6 bases outside the gene matches. This CDR3 has 17 residues. CDR1 and CDR2 (germline): SGHRS, YFSETQ. The CDR3 DNA follows: TGCGCCAGCAGCTTGGGGACAGGGGGCGCCCCGAATTCACCCCTCCACTTT. This gives the protein CASSLGTGGAPNSPLHF.